The next 27 T cell receptor beta chains were all read from a single sample in a study of PD-1 blockade in mismatch repair-deficient tumors. Using immunoSEQ multiplex PCR, the repertoire was profiled, and TCRdb retains in-frame clones only, with some absent. The profile covers about 100,000 clones, with 82% appearing a single time and roughly 6.3% taken by the ten largest. The material sequenced was peripheral blood, taken roughly 36 weeks after starting pembrolizumab. These receptors were collected from an adult with mismatch repair-deficient cancer.

The rearrangement joins TRBV7-2 to TRBJ2-2; D perhaps matches TRBD1 (6 bases). CDR1 is SGHTA, CDR2 FQGNSA, per germline. V gave up 2 bases and J gave up 2 bases, with 15 bases separating them. CDR3 length: 17 amino acids. The CDR3 here is CASSLSGTTTNTGELFF. CDR3 DNA: TGTGCCAGCAGCTTATCCGGGACAACCACCAACACCGGGGAGCTGTTTTTT. Drawing the rest from reference TRBV7-2 and TRBJ2-2, the complete variable domain is GAGVSQSPSNKVTEKGKDVELRCDPISGHTALYWYRQSLGQGLEFLIYFQGNSAPDKSGLPSDRFSAERTGGSVSTLTIQRTQQEDSAVYLCASSLSGTTTNTGELFFGEGSRLTVL.

The chain recombines TRBV19 with TRBJ2-1; tentative D call: TRBD2 (6 bases). The V end was cut by 4 bases, the J end by 8 bases, with 24 bases between. CDR3 length: 17 amino acids. CDR1 and CDR2 from the germline V gene are LNHDA and SQIVND (reference sequence). The CDR3 reads CASSTSRRGARRDEQFF. DNA for the CDR3: TGTGCCAGTAGTACCTCCCGGAGGGGCGCGAGGAGGGATGAGCAGTTCTTC.

Only one count was recorded for this clone. The CDR3 spells CASSSTDRGNTEAFF. The DNA of the CDR3 is TGTGCCAGCAGCTCAACTGACAGGGGGAACACTGAAGCTTTCTTT. The chain joins TRBV7-9 to TRBJ1-1, with 8 bases matching TRBD1. Trimming took 4 bases from V and 1 from J; bases not matched to a gene: 5. The V gene's germline CDR1 is SEHNR and CDR2 FQNEAQ (reference sequence). The CDR3 spans 15 residues.

In nucleotides, the CDR3 is TGTGCCAGCAGCTCTCAAAAAGATACGCAGTATTTT. Protein: CASSSQKDTQYF. The chain couples TRBV7-8 to TRBJ2-3; unclear D gene. Germline CDR1 SGHVS, CDR2 FQNEAQ. This CDR3 comprises 12 residues. Trimming shortened V by 4 bases and J by 5 bases, and 7 bases separated the two germline ends.

This clone was picked up a small number of times. This rearrangement joins TRBV25-1 to TRBJ1-5; no reliable D call. CDR1 is MGHDK, CDR2 SYGVNS, per germline. The ends were cut back, 4 bases at V and 4 bases at J, with 11 bases in the middle. CDR3 length: 14 amino acids. CDR3 region: CASSAAGLNQPQHF. The CDR3 nucleotides read TGTGCCAGCAGTGCGGCCGGCCTGAATCAGCCCCAGCATTTT.

V is TRBV4-1 and J is TRBJ2-1, with no clear D. CDR1 and CDR2 (germline): MGHRA, YSYEKL. Trimming stripped 4 bases from V and 9 bases from J, with 13 bases between. This CDR3 is built from 13 residues. CDR3 sequence reads: CASSLGLNFEQFF. CDR3 bases: TGCGCCAGCAGCCTAGGCCTGAACTTTGAGCAGTTCTTC.

The chain couples TRBV4-3 to TRBJ2-3, with D uncertain. CDR1 LGHNA and CDR2 YSLEER come from the germline V gene. Trimming shortened V by 0 bases and J by 0 bases, and 10 bases separated the two germline ends. This CDR3 spans 16 amino acids. This CDR3 reads CASSQDWQDSTDTQYF. In DNA, the CDR3 is TGCGCCAGCAGCCAAGATTGGCAGGATAGCACAGATACGCAGTATTTT.

This clone has a handful of counts. This chain uses TRBV12-5 with TRBJ1-3; no clear D gene. Between the trimmed V and J ends, which lost 4 bases and 2 bases, there was a span of 18 bases. Germline V gives CDR1 LGHNT, CDR2 FRNRAP. The CDR3 covers 17 residues. The CDR3 spells CASGSAPPGYPGNTIYF. In DNA, the CDR3 is TGTGCTAGTGGTTCAGCCCCTCCAGGTTACCCTGGAAACACCATATATTTT.

The J gene is TRBJ2-7, the V gene TRBV10-1; possibly TRBD2 for D (6 bases). The V gene lost 8 bases and the J gene lost 3 bases, with 23 bases spanning the gap. The germline CDR1 and CDR2 sequences are WNHNN and SYGVQD (reference sequence). The CDR3 sequence is 16 residues long. In nucleotides, the CDR3 is TGCGCCAGCCGAAGACTAGGGAGGAGTGGTCGCTACGAGCAGTACTTC. The encoded protein is CASRRLGRSGRYEQYF.

This chain joins TRBV5-4 and TRBJ2-7; tentative D call: TRBD2 (5 bases). V gave up 4 bases and J gave up 4 bases, with 9 bases separating them. Germline V gene sequence: CDR1 SGHNT, CDR2 YYREEE (reference sequence). The CDR3 covers 12 residues. In DNA, the CDR3 is TGTGCCAGCAGCAGGACTGGTTACGAGCAGTACTTC. Amino acids: CASSRTGYEQYF.

The chain carries TRBV5-4 and TRBJ2-1; TRBD2 matches at 8 bases. CDR1 is SGHNT and CDR2 is YYREEE in the germline V gene (reference sequence). The CDR3 sequence is 17 residues long. V trimming: 0 bases; J trimming: 7 bases; junction bases outside the gene matches: 12. CDR3 in amino acids: CASSLAQSGRKANEQFF. CDR3 nucleotide sequence: TGTGCCAGCAGCTTGGCCCAGAGCGGGAGAAAGGCGAATGAGCAGTTCTTC.

This chain joins TRBV4-1 and TRBJ1-4; D unclear. Per the germline V gene, CDR1 is MGHRA and CDR2 is YSYEKL. CDR3 length: 16 residues. V dropped 1 base and J dropped 3 bases, with 12 bases sitting between them. This CDR3 reads CASSQVPLGANEKLFF. In DNA form, the CDR3 reads TGCGCCAGCAGCCAAGTGCCCCTTGGCGCTAATGAAAAACTGTTTTTT.

The gene calls are TRBV29-1 and TRBJ1-2; 8 bases fit TRBD1. There are 12 residues in the CDR3. Trimming took 6 bases from V and 3 from J; bases not matched to a gene: 3. From germline, CDR1 is SQVTM and CDR2 ANQGSEA. As DNA, the CDR3 is TGCAGCGTGGACAGGGTCCACTATGGCTACACCTTC. Translating gives CSVDRVHYGYTF. Full variable domain (outside the CDR3, taken from reference TRBV29-1 and TRBJ1-2): SAVISQKPSRDICQRGTSLTIQCQVDSQVTMMFWYRQQPGQSLTLIATANQGSEATYESGFVIDKFPISRPNLTFSTLTVSNMSPEDSSIYLCSVDRVHYGYTFGSGTRLTVV.

This clone was observed once. The chain links TRBV7-2 to TRBJ1-2; 9 nucleotides align to TRBD1. Germline V gene lookup returns CDR1 SGHTA and CDR2 FQGNSA. The CDR3 has 13 residues. The V and J ends lost 5 bases and 8 bases, in that order; junction bases with no gene match: 6. CDR3 region: CASSPQGARGYTF. The CDR3 nucleotides read TGTGCCAGCAGCCCACAGGGGGCGCGGGGCTACACCTTC.

As for this clone: Distinct nucleotide sequences in the sample also encode this CDR3. The gene calls are TRBV7-2 and TRBJ1-5; a weak D match, TRBD1 (5 bases). Germline V gives CDR1 SGHTA, CDR2 FQGNSA. Trimming took off 3 bases at V and 6 bases at J, with 15 bases between the two ends. The CDR3 consists of 15 residues. The CDR3 coding sequence is TGTGCCAGCAGCTTCAGGGCAGGGATGTCTCAGCCCCAGCATTTT. Amino acid sequence: CASSFRAGMSQPQHF.

The chain employs TRBV25-1 and TRBJ1-2; TRBD1 is a possible D gene (5 bases). The CDR3 consists of 14 residues. The V end was cut by 3 bases, the J end by 2 bases, with 10 bases between. Germline V gene data show CDR1 as MGHDK and CDR2 as SYGVNS. CDR3 residues: CASSETGRNYGYTF. The CDR3 nucleotides are TGTGCCAGCAGTGAGACGGGACGGAACTATGGCTACACCTTC.

The chain carries TRBV7-9 and TRBJ1-2; D is ambiguous. Trimming took off 3 bases at V and 5 bases at J, with 10 bases between the two ends. The CDR3 contains 13 residues. Looked up from germline, CDR1 is SEHNR and CDR2 is FQNEAQ (reference sequence). The CDR3, as DNA: TGTGCCAGCAGCTTGGCGTCCGGATATGGCTACACCTTC. This sequence encodes CASSLASGYGYTF.

The V and J genes are TRBV30 and TRBJ1-1; no clear D. Germline V gene data show CDR1 as GTSNPN and CDR2 as SVGIG (reference sequence). V was trimmed by 0 bases and J by 1 base, leaving 12 bases between them. CDR3 length: 15 amino acids. CDR3 region: CAWSVRGKKNTEAFF. CDR3 nucleotide sequence: TGTGCCTGGAGTGTAAGAGGTAAAAAGAACACTGAAGCTTTCTTT.

The rearrangement joins TRBV16 to TRBJ1-2, with D possibly being TRBD1 (6 bases). V was shortened by 1 base and J by 3 bases, with 12 bases between the two germline ends. The germline CDR1 and CDR2 sequences are KGHSY and FQNENV. The CDR3 covers 15 residues. The CDR3 here is CASSQLGGFDYGYTF. In DNA form, the CDR3 reads TGTGCCAGCAGCCAATTGGGGGGCTTTGACTATGGCTACACCTTC.

This chain connects TRBV14 to TRBJ1-4; D is uncertain. The CDR3 contains 14 residues. CDR1 is SGHDN, CDR2 FVKESK, per germline. V gave up 3 bases and J gave up 7 bases, with 12 bases separating them. DNA for the CDR3: TGTGCCAGCAGCCACCCGGGGATCGGTGAAAAACTGTTTTTT. It specifies CASSHPGIGEKLFF.

The chain joins TRBV15 to TRBJ2-1, with TRBD2 as a possible D gene (5 bases). V shed 3 bases and J shed 0 bases, with 12 bases lying between them. This CDR3 region has 16 residues. CDR1 and CDR2 from the germline V gene are LNHNV and YYDKDF (reference sequence). The DNA of the CDR3 is TGTGCCACCAGCAGCCGGACTTCGAGCTCCTACAATGAGCAGTTCTTC. Protein: CATSSRTSSSYNEQFF.

This chain joins TRBV4-1 and TRBJ2-1; either TRBD1 or TRBD2 may supply D (6 bases each). The CDR3 runs to 15 residues. Germline CDR1 is MGHRA and CDR2 is YSYEKL. The V end lost 1 base, the J end lost 2 bases, and 9 bases lay between the germline ends. The CDR3 protein is CASSQGRGAYNEQFF. The CDR3 DNA is TGCGCCAGCAGCCAAGGGAGGGGGGCCTACAATGAGCAGTTCTTC.

The genes are TRBV29-1 and TRBJ2-3; tentative D call: TRBD1 (6 bases). Looked up from germline, CDR1 is SQVTM and CDR2 is ANQGSEA. This CDR3 comprises 11 residues. The CDR3 spells CSSTGSDTQYF. The CDR3 region has the DNA TGCAGTAGTACAGGGTCAGATACGCAGTATTTT.

The gene calls are TRBV9 and TRBJ2-3; D not certain. The CDR3 runs to 17 residues. Trimming took 3 bases from V and 2 from J, leaving 19 bases between them. Germline V gene lookup returns CDR1 SGDLS and CDR2 YYNGEE. CDR3 sequence (DNA): TGTGCCAGCAGCGCCCCCAGAGGCCGCTCCGCCACAGATACGCAGTATTTT. Its protein product is CASSAPRGRSATDTQYF. The full variable domain, completed using reference TRBV9 and TRBJ2-3, is DSGVTQTPKHLITATGQRVTLRCSPRSGDLSVYWYQQSLDQGLQFLIQYYNGEERAKGNILERFSAQQFPDLHSELNLSSLELGDSALYFCASSAPRGRSATDTQYFGPGTRLTVL.

The chain couples TRBV5-1 to TRBJ1-2; 7 nucleotides line up with TRBD1. Germline values: CDR1 SGHRS, CDR2 YFSETQ. The CDR3 extends over 14 amino acids. The trim removed 4 bases at V and 3 bases at J, leaving 6 bases unmatched. DNA for the CDR3: TGCGCCAGCAGCAGTAGGGGGCCTGACTATGGCTACACCTTC. As protein: CASSSRGPDYGYTF.

Comments on this clone: Other DNA sequences in this sample translate to the same CDR3. This CDR3 reads CASSSGNTGELFF. The DNA for the CDR3 is TGTGCCAGCAGTTCCGGCAACACCGGGGAGCTGTTTTTT. J is TRBJ2-2 and V is TRBV7-9; D is unclear. The CDR3 totals 13 residues. V dropped 6 bases and J dropped 2 bases, with 7 bases sitting between them. Germline V gene lookup returns CDR1 SEHNR and CDR2 FQNEAQ (reference sequence). The variable domain in full, with the rest retrieved from reference TRBV7-9 and TRBJ2-2, is DTGVSQNPRHKITKRGQNVTFRCDPISEHNRLYWYRQTLGQGPEFLTYFQNEAQLEKSRLLSDRFSAERPKGSFSTLEIQRTEQGDSAMYLCASSSGNTGELFFGEGSRLTVL.

The rearrangement links TRBV7-2 to TRBJ2-5; D remains unclear. The V gene's germline CDR1 is SGHTA and CDR2 FQGNSA. The CDR3 sequence is 13 residues long. V lost 1 base and J 2 bases, leaving 5 bases between the germline ends. CDR3 nucleotide sequence: TGTGCCAGCAGCTTAGGGGTTCAAGAGACCCAGTACTTC. It encodes CASSLGVQETQYF.